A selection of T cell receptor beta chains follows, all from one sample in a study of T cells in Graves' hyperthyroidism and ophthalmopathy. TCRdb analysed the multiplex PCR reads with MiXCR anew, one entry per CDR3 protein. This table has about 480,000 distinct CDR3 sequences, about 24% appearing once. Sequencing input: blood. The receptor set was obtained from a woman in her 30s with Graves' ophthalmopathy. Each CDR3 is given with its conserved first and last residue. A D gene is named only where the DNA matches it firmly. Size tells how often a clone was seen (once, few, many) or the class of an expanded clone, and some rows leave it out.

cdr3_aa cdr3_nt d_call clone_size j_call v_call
CASRSGFYGYTF TGTGCCAGCAGATCGGGGTTCTATGGCTACACCTTC - many TRBJ1-2 TRBV7-9
CASSTQLGPGAEAFF TGTGCCAGTAGTACCCAGTTGGGACCAGGGGCTGAAGCTTTCTTT - many TRBJ1-1 TRBV19
CASSLFQLAGERDIQYF TGTGCCAGCAGTTTATTTCAACTAGCGGGGGAGAGGGACATTCAGTACTTC TRBD2 many TRBJ2-4 TRBV28
CASSLGAQGRDTIYF TGTGCCAGCAGCTTGGGAGCCCAGGGGCGGGACACCATATATTTT - few TRBJ1-3 TRBV11-2
CASTFDSLLSGELFF TGTGCCAGCACCTTTGACAGCCTGTTGTCCGGGGAGCTGTTTTTT - many TRBJ2-2 TRBV6-2/TRBV6-3
CASSSVRANSGNTIYF TGTGCCAGCAGTTCCGTTCGGGCCAACTCTGGAAACACCATATATTTT - many TRBJ1-3 TRBV28
CASSQVESEGTEAFF TGCGCCAGCAGCCAAGTTGAATCGGAGGGCACTGAAGCTTTCTTT - many TRBJ1-1 TRBV4-1
CASSPSTGTYGYTF TGTGCCAGCAGCCCTTCGACAGGGACCTATGGCTACACCTTC TRBD1 many TRBJ1-2 TRBV12-3/TRBV12-4
CSDRPRDRGGGYGYTF TGCAGTGATAGACCCCGGGACAGGGGAGGAGGCTATGGCTACACCTTC TRBD1 - TRBJ1-2 TRBV20-1
CASSEAHRNQPQHF TGTGCCAGCAGTGAAGCGCACAGGAATCAGCCCCAGCATTTT - few TRBJ1-5 TRBV2
CASSFAGDEQYF TGTGCCAGCAGTTTCGCAGGGGACGAGCAGTACTTC - many TRBJ2-7 TRBV12-3/TRBV12-4
CASRAVLRNTIYF TGTGCCAGCCGTGCAGTTCTCCGAAACACCATATATTTT - few TRBJ1-3 TRBV12-3/TRBV12-4
CAWSVHSMNTEAFF TGTGCCTGGAGTGTACACAGCATGAACACTGAAGCTTTCTTT - many TRBJ1-1 TRBV30
CIDRGGFSGNQPQHF TGCATTGACAGGGGGGGTTTTAGTGGCAATCAGCCCCAGCATTTT TRBD1 many TRBJ1-5 TRBV20-1
CASSLGPGLAGGGYTF TGTGCCAGCAGCTTAGGGCCAGGACTCGCCGGGGGTGGCTACACCTTC - many TRBJ1-2 TRBV7-8
CASSLSGGSQPQHF TGTGCCAGCAGTTTATCCGGGGGCAGTCAGCCCCAGCATTTT - few TRBJ1-5 TRBV27
CASSSPQLSTDTQYF TGTGCCAGCAGCTCACCCCAGCTGAGCACAGATACGCAGTATTTT - few TRBJ2-3 TRBV7-8
CASREGLNTEAFF TGTGCCAGCAGGGAAGGGCTGAACACTGAAGCTTTCTTT - few TRBJ1-1 TRBV6-1
CASSRTRDNYEQYF TGTGCCAGCAGCCGTACTCGGGACAACTACGAGCAGTACTTC - few TRBJ2-7 TRBV6-5
CSAREVRASGRNTEAFF TGCAGTGCTAGGGAGGTACGGGCATCCGGCCGGAACACTGAAGCTTTCTTT - - TRBJ1-1 TRBV20-1
CASSQAGGREQYF TGTGCCAGCAGCCAAGCAGGGGGTAGAGAGCAGTACTTC TRBD1 - TRBJ2-7 TRBV14
CAWTPNYGYTF TGTGCCTGGACTCCTAACTATGGCTACACCTTC - many TRBJ1-2 TRBV30
CASSYPRQGNSYEQYF TGTGCCAGCAGTTACCCACGACAGGGGAACTCCTACGAGCAGTACTTC TRBD1 - TRBJ2-7 TRBV6-2/TRBV6-3
CASSPRNINYEQYF TGTGCCAGCTCACCACGAAACATAAACTACGAGCAGTACTTC - many TRBJ2-7 TRBV18
CASSQGQGKNTGELFF TGCGCCAGCAGCCAAGGACAGGGAAAGAACACCGGGGAGCTGTTTTTT TRBD1 few TRBJ2-2 TRBV4-1
CAWSLDIAYEQYF TGTGCCTGGAGCCTAGACATAGCCTACGAGCAGTACTTC - - TRBJ2-7 TRBV30
CASSLVSGPSSYGYTF TGTGCCAGCAGCTTGGTCTCAGGGCCTAGTAGCTATGGCTACACCTTC - - TRBJ1-2 TRBV5-5
CASSKPDRGGAFF TGTGCCAGCAGTAAACCGGACAGGGGGGGAGCTTTCTTT TRBD1 - TRBJ1-1 TRBV28
CASSERREREKLFF TGTGCCAGCAGTGAAAGGCGGGAGAGGGAAAAACTGTTTTTT - many TRBJ1-4 TRBV2
CASSRASGIYEQYF TGTGCCAGCAGCCGAGCCTCGGGAATCTACGAGCAGTACTTC - once TRBJ2-7 TRBV3-1
CASSTLQGDGAKNIQYF TGTGCCAGCAGTACATTACAGGGAGATGGTGCCAAAAACATTCAGTACTTC - - TRBJ2-4 TRBV6-1
CASSQSITGGGGLAGLEQYF TGCGCCAGCAGCCAATCCATTACAGGGGGCGGAGGACTAGCGGGGCTGGAGCAGTACTTC TRBD2 many TRBJ2-7 TRBV4-1
CASRRQAILQGYTF TGTGCCAGCAGGCGCCAGGCGATCCTTCAAGGCTACACCTTC - many TRBJ1-2 TRBV2
CASSHEVTLPGNTIYF TGTGCCAGCAGTCATGAAGTAACCCTCCCTGGAAACACCATATATTTT - once TRBJ1-3 TRBV6-5
CASVSGANVLTF TGTGCCAGCGTCTCTGGGGCCAACGTCCTGACTTTC - many TRBJ2-6 TRBV6-1
CASSQGREGSEKLFF TGTGCCAGCAGCCAAGGGCGGGAGGGTAGTGAAAAACTGTTTTTT - many TRBJ1-4 TRBV11-2
CASSQGPLSYEQYF TGTGCCAGCAGCCAAGGGCCTCTCTCCTACGAGCAGTACTTC - many TRBJ2-7 TRBV3-1